Listed below are T cell receptor beta chains from one sample, sequenced in a study of read filtering for tumor transcriptome and immune sequencing. Using its own MiXCR run on the reads, TCRdb lists one record per CDR3 protein. The sample includes 62,000 or so distinct CDR3 sequences, approximately 15% of them seen just once. Sequencing was carried out using a population of CD138-negative cells sorted from bone marrow. These receptors all come from a donor aged 40 or over with multiple myeloma. Both conserved end residues are part of each CDR3. The D gene is left open where the match is weak. Expanded clones get a size class; other rows say once, few or many, or leave the size out.

d_call j_call v_call clone_size cdr3_aa cdr3_nt
. TRBJ2-1 TRBV12-5 many CASGTPGVVSYNEQFF TGTGCTAGTGGCACCCCCGGGGTAGTTTCTTACAATGAGCAGTTCTTC
. TRBJ1-1 TRBV5-1 few CASSPTPGDTEAFF TGCGCCAGCAGCCCTACCCCTGGGGACACTGAAGCTTTCTTT
TRBD1 TRBJ1-1 TRBV20-1 many CSAREGTGDVEAFF TGCAGTGCTAGAGAAGGGACAGGGGATGTTGAAGCTTTCTTT
TRBD2 TRBJ2-1 TRBV5-1 . CASSPGLAGGIPYNEQFF TGCGCCAGCAGCCCGGGACTAGCGGGAGGTATTCCCTACAATGAGCAGTTCTTC
. TRBJ1-1 TRBV20-1 many CSAPGGGRETEAFF TGCAGTGCCCCTGGCGGGGGAAGGGAGACTGAAGCTTTCTTT
. TRBJ2-3 TRBV9 many CASSVGTLTSTDTQYF TGTGCCAGCAGCGTTGGGACTTTGACTAGCACAGATACGCAGTATTTT
. TRBJ1-4 TRBV28 few CASSLGQNHEKLFF TGTGCCAGCAGTTTAGGCCAGAACCATGAAAAACTGTTTTTT
. TRBJ1-1 TRBV12-3/TRBV12-4 many CASSQTIAFF TGTGCCAGCAGTCAAACGATAGCTTTCTTT
. TRBJ2-1 TRBV29-1 many CSGWAHNEQFF TGCAGCGGATGGGCCCACAATGAGCAGTTCTTC
. TRBJ2-1 TRBV12-3/TRBV12-4 many CASSGLGRTYNEQFF TGTGCCAGCAGCGGGTTGGGGCGAACCTACAATGAGCAGTTCTTC
TRBD2 TRBJ2-3 TRBV20-1 many CSAAISGFTDTQYF TGCAGTGCGGCCATTAGCGGGTTCACAGATACGCAGTATTTT
. TRBJ2-7 TRBV6-2/TRBV6-3 many CASSPGRRSEQYF TGTGCCAGCAGTCCGGGGAGGAGGAGCGAGCAGTACTTC
. TRBJ2-5 TRBV7-9 many CASSLPPQETQYF TGTGCCAGCAGCTTACCCCCGCAAGAGACCCAGTACTTC
. TRBJ1-1 TRBV7-9 . CASSPTDLPSNTEAFF TGTGCCAGCAGCCCCACCGATTTACCTTCGAACACTGAAGCTTTCTTT
TRBD1 TRBJ2-7 TRBV7-9 few CASSLGGQRNYEQYF TGTGCCAGCAGCTTAGGGGGACAGCGAAACTACGAGCAGTACTTC
. TRBJ2-3 TRBV10-2 many CASSGGGRTDTQYF TGCGCCAGCAGTGGAGGGGGGAGGACAGATACGCAGTATTTT
TRBD1 TRBJ1-4 TRBV11-2 many CASSLGTGEYEKLFF TGTGCCAGCAGCTTGGGGACAGGGGAATATGAAAAACTGTTTTTT
. TRBJ2-1 TRBV7-6 . CASSERGVWREQFF TGTGCCAGCAGCGAAAGGGGGGTTTGGCGTGAGCAGTTCTTC
. TRBJ1-5 TRBV12-5 many CASGLGAGNPQHF TGTGCTAGTGGTTTGGGTGCGGGTAACCCCCAGCATTTT
. TRBJ2-1 TRBV14 many CASSPSSSAGSYNEQFF TGTGCCAGCAGCCCCTCTTCTAGTGCGGGCTCCTACAATGAGCAGTTCTTC
TRBD2 TRBJ2-7 TRBV20-1 many CSARRGEEGEQYF TGCAGTGCTAGACGGGGGGAGGAGGGCGAGCAGTACTTC
. TRBJ1-1 TRBV7-8 many CASSKDSTEAFF TGTGCCAGCAGCAAAGACAGCACTGAAGCTTTCTTT
TRBD2 TRBJ2-5 TRBV18 many CASSGSLAAPETQYF TGTGCCAGCTCCGGATCACTAGCGGCCCCGGAGACCCAGTACTTC
. TRBJ2-1 TRBV10-3 many CAISESGESYQYNEQFF TGTGCCATCAGTGAGTCAGGGGAGTCCTACCAATACAATGAGCAGTTCTTC
TRBD2 TRBJ2-1 TRBV4-1 many CASSQGLAASSYNEQFF TGCGCCAGCAGTCAGGGACTAGCGGCAAGCTCCTACAATGAGCAGTTCTTC
TRBD2 TRBJ2-7 TRBV7-9 . CASSLGLAGPVYEQYF TGTGCCAGCAGCCTAGGACTAGCGGGACCGGTCTACGAGCAGTACTTC
. TRBJ2-2 TRBV11-3 many CASSSLGAMTGELFF TGTGCCAGCAGCTCCTTAGGGGCCATGACCGGGGAGCTGTTTTTT
TRBD1 TRBJ1-5 TRBV6-4 many CASSTQGALKDQPQHF TGTGCCAGCAGTACACAGGGGGCGCTTAAAGATCAGCCCCAGCATTTT
TRBD2 TRBJ2-1 TRBV11-2 many CASTLRTSGTTDNEQFF TGTGCCAGTACGCTCCGGACTAGCGGGACGACTGACAATGAGCAGTTCTTC
TRBD1 TRBJ1-6 TRBV20-1 many CSALRTGDTSPLHF TGCAGTGCTCTGAGGACAGGGGACACCTCACCCCTCCACTTT
. TRBJ1-1 TRBV30 . CAWWRDSAFF TGTGCCTGGTGGAGGGATTCGGCTTTCTTT
TRBD1 TRBJ2-3 TRBV24-1 many CAAGTVGTDTQYF TGTGCCGCCGGGACAGTAGGCACAGATACGCAGTATTTT
. TRBJ2-1 TRBV6-2/TRBV6-3 many CASSYSYSPSSYNEQFF TGTGCCAGCAGTTACTCCTACTCACCTAGCTCCTACAATGAGCAGTTCTTC
. TRBJ1-1 TRBV30 . CAWLNWNTKAFF TGTGCCTGGCTGAACTGGAACACTAAAGCTTTCTTT
. TRBJ2-2 TRBV29-1 many CSVEVGELGGELFF TGCAGCGTTGAAGTGGGAGAGCTTGGCGGGGAGCTGTTTTTT
TRBD2 TRBJ2-3 TRBV27 many CASSSKRLAGSYTQYF TGTGCCAGCAGTTCCAAGAGACTAGCGGGATCGTATACGCAGTATTTT
. TRBJ2-6 TRBV12-3/TRBV12-4 . CASSRRARRANVLTF TGTGCCAGCAGTCGGCGGGCAAGGCGGGCCAACGTCCTGACTTTC
TRBD1 TRBJ1-2 TRBV29-1 many CSVDLVSGTAHYGYTF TGCAGCGTTGACTTAGTTTCCGGGACAGCTCACTATGGCTACACCTTC
. TRBJ2-2 TRBV7-9 many CASSFGSTNTGELFF TGTGCCAGCAGCTTTGGATCCACGAACACCGGGGAGCTGTTTTTT
TRBD2 TRBJ2-4 TRBV29-1 many CSVVYSGIGGNIQYF TGCAGCGTTGTCTATAGCGGGATCGGCGGAAACATTCAGTACTTC
. TRBJ2-1 TRBV12-3/TRBV12-4 many CASSSAGLWNEQFF TGTGCCAGCAGTTCGGCGGGCCTTTGGAATGAGCAGTTCTTC
TRBD2 TRBJ2-1 TRBV11-2 many CASSLEFSGRTIEQFF TGTGCCAGCAGCTTAGAATTTAGCGGGAGGACGATAGAGCAGTTCTTC
. TRBJ1-3 TRBV29-1 . CSVGHPGNTIYF TGCAGCGTTGGGCATCCGGGAAACACCATATATTTT
TRBD1 TRBJ2-6 TRBV7-9 . CASSPDRGLTGANVLTF TGTGCCAGCAGCCCGGACAGGGGGTTGACTGGGGCCAACGTCCTGACTTTC
TRBD2 TRBJ2-3 TRBV3-1 many CASSRSAGATDTQYF TGTGCCAGCAGCCGCTCGGCGGGAGCAACGGATACGCAGTATTTT
. TRBJ2-1 TRBV7-8 . CASSLWQGLNNEQFF TGTGCCAGCAGCTTATGGCAGGGCTTAAACAATGAGCAGTTCTTC
TRBD1 TRBJ1-2 TRBV4-1 many CASVLRAGGSYGYTF TGCGCCAGCGTTCTAAGGGCAGGGGGATCCTATGGCTACACCTTC
. TRBJ2-7 TRBV20-1 few CSGSAGPTYEQYF TGCAGCGGGTCGGCAGGGCCGACCTACGAGCAGTACTTC
. TRBJ2-7 TRBV19 many CASSIARETYEQYF TGTGCCAGTAGTATCGCCAGGGAGACCTACGAGCAGTACTTC
. TRBJ2-2 TRBV29-1 many CSVEPLATGELFF TGCAGCGTTGAACCACTAGCAACCGGGGAGCTGTTTTTT
. TRBJ2-7 TRBV3-1 many CASSQQGLQYF TGTGCCAGCAGCCAACAGGGTTTGCAGTACTTC
TRBD2 TRBJ2-7 TRBV9 many CASSRGLAEYSYEQYF TGTGCCAGCAGCCGGGGACTAGCGGAGTACTCCTACGAGCAGTACTTC
TRBD2 TRBJ2-5 TRBV12-3/TRBV12-4 many CASSLALAGGFAGETQYF TGTGCCAGCAGTTTAGCGCTAGCGGGAGGGTTTGCGGGGGAGACCCAGTACTTC
. TRBJ2-1 TRBV7-9 many CASSLGSNNEQFF TGTGCCAGCAGCTTGGGGTCGAACAATGAGCAGTTCTTC